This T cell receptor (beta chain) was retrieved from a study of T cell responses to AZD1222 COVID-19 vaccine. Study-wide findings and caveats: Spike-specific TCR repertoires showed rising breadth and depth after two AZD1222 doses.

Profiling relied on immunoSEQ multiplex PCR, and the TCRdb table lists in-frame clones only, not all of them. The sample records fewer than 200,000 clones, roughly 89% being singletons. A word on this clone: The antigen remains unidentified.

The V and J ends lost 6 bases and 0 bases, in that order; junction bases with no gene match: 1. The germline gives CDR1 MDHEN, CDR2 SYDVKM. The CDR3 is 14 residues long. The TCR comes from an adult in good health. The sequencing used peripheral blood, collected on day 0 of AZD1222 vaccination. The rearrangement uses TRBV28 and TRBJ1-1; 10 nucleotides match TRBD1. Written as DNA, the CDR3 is TGTGCCAGCAGGACAGGGGGCATGAACACTGAAGCTTTCTTT. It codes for CASRTGGMNTEAFF. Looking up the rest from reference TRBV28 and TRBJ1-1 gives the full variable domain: DVKVTQSSRYLVKRTGEKVFLECVQDMDHENMFWYRQDPGLGLRLIYFSYDVKMKEKGDIPEGYSVSREKKERFSLILESASTNQTSMYLCASRTGGMNTEAFFGQGTRLTVV.